The next 5 T cell receptor beta chains were all read from a single sample in a study of cytomegalovirus exposure and HLA in healthy donors. Both 60 Vbeta primers and 13 Jbeta primers went into the PCR. Generated by immunoSEQ multiplex PCR, the TCRdb table keeps only in-frame clones and is missing some. The sample has approximately 150,000 clones, 50% to 75% seen once. Sequencing was carried out using PBMCs. The receptors come from a woman in her sixties in good health and CMV-seropositive.

The chain combines TRBV6-5 with TRBJ1-5; possibly TRBD1 for D (6 bases). With 11 bases removed from V and 4 bases from J, the gap between germline ends came to 15 bases. CDR3 size: 13 residues. Germline V gene lookup returns CDR1 MNHEY and CDR2 SVGAGI. The CDR3 nucleotides are TGTGCCCGATACGAAGGGACAAATCAGCCCCAGCATTTT. Encoded protein: CARYEGTNQPQHF.

The chain employs TRBV18 and TRBJ2-3; TRBD2 agrees at 9 bases. The CDR3 covers 15 residues. Germline CDR1 is KGHSH and CDR2 is LQKENI. The ends lost 3 bases at V and 5 bases at J; junction bases unmatched: 6. CDR3 residues: CASSPPGLAGDTQYF. CDR3 nucleotides: TGTGCCAGCTCACCTCCGGGACTAGCTGGAGATACGCAGTATTTT.

This clone was seen a few times. This chain joins TRBV29-1 and TRBJ1-4; a weak D match, TRBD1 (6 bases). Germline lookup yields CDR1 SQVTM and CDR2 ANQGSEA. CDR3 length: 12 residues. V was shortened by 7 bases and J by 7 bases, with 13 bases between the two germline ends. In DNA form, the CDR3 reads TGCAGCGCTCGTAGGGGGTTTGAAAAACTGTTTTTT. Translating gives CSARRGFEKLFF.

The chain is built from TRBV9 and TRBJ1-3; 7 positions match TRBD1. Germline CDR1 SGDLS, CDR2 YYNGEE. There are 14 residues in the CDR3. Trimming removed 4 bases from V and 0 bases from J; junction bases left unmatched: 1. The CDR3 sequence: CASSQGGSGNTIYF. In DNA, the CDR3 is TGTGCCAGCAGCCAGGGGGGCTCTGGAAACACCATATATTTT.

The chain combines TRBV4-2 with TRBJ2-5; D unresolved. Germline V gene data show CDR1 as LGHNA and CDR2 as YNFKEQ. CDR3 length equals 15 residues. V shed 0 bases and J shed 4 bases, with 12 bases lying between them. The CDR3 spells CASSQDRSSVETQYF. The CDR3 DNA reads as TGTGCCAGCAGCCAAGATCGGAGCAGTGTAGAGACCCAGTACTTC.